A selection of T cell receptor beta chains follows, all from one sample in a study of Ad26.COV2.S vaccination and SARS-CoV-2 variants. Using immunoSEQ multiplex PCR, the repertoire was profiled, and TCRdb retains in-frame clones only, with some absent. Of hundreds of thousands of clones listed, about 89% are singletons. The material sequenced was peripheral blood, taken in a trial of Ad26.COV2.S vaccine versus placebo. Source of these receptors: a person aged 18-65 years who received the Ad26.COV2.S COVID-19 vaccine or a placebo. Each CDR3 is given with its conserved first and last residue. The order of the fields is clone size, V gene, CDR3 protein. For some rows the clone size is stated as once, few or many, or as a class when expanded; others skip it.

size: -; V: TRBV7-2; CDR3: CASSIQRASPEQYF
size: -; V: TRBV5-1; CDR3: CASSVSGGVFNEQFF
size: -; V: TRBV4-3; CDR3: CASSQEYRGGFGERNTIYF
size: few; V: TRBV19; CDR3: CASSITPGVQVYGYTF
size: -; V: TRBV10-1; CDR3: CASSPLLNTEAFF
size: -; V: TRBV5-1; CDR3: CASSLGQGSSDTQYF
size: -; V: TRBV6-5; CDR3: CASSYGAVYGYTF
size: -; V: TRBV29-1; CDR3: CSVARSNTEAFF
size: few; V: TRBV7-9; CDR3: CASSLENYGYTF
size: -; V: TRBV7-2; CDR3: CASSLGGGPSEQYF
size: -; V: TRBV19; CDR3: CASSPLGQGEVPGEQYF
size: many; V: TRBV27; CDR3: CASKGYMDSPLHF
size: -; V: TRBV5-1; CDR3: CASSLNVGADSYGYTF
size: -; V: TRBV29-1; CDR3: CSVGKGVSYEQYF
size: -; V: TRBV19; CDR3: CASSMGLGTVGRTYEQYF
size: -; V: TRBV4-1; CDR3: CASSQREGDYGYTF
size: -; V: TRBV5-5; CDR3: CASRLTVPYGYTF
size: -; V: TRBV7-8; CDR3: CASSLLGGAGRGTEAFF
size: -; V: TRBV28; CDR3: CASNPPNSDTQYF
size: -; V: TRBV10-3; CDR3: CAISEGTSAYNEQFF
size: -; V: TRBV30; CDR3: CAWEAQGFEKLFF
size: -; V: TRBV6-5; CDR3: CASSYSRTGLYNEQFF
size: -; V: TRBV15; CDR3: CATSRDIAGDTEAFF
size: -; V: TRBV7-9; CDR3: CASSLDRARGYTF
size: -; V: TRBV7-9; CDR3: CASSQTRVDTEAFF
size: -; V: TRBV13; CDR3: CASRPFVGSSYNEQFF
size: -; V: TRBV5-6; CDR3: CASSLGGGASYGYTF
size: -; V: TRBV4-2; CDR3: CASSQGTGADQPQHF
size: -; V: TRBV6-6; CDR3: CASRSSSGPGEQYF
size: -; V: TRBV7-9; CDR3: CASSWGRPSNYGYTF
size: -; V: TRBV6-2/TRBV6-3; CDR3: CASNPGARGYEQYF
size: -; V: TRBV18; CDR3: CASSPDGLAGARTQYF
size: -; V: TRBV19; CDR3: CASRGTGRTGELFF
size: -; V: TRBV7-2; CDR3: CASSLASTGEGANVLTF
size: -; V: TRBV14; CDR3: CASSQDLTGVGYTF
size: -; V: TRBV7-2; CDR3: CASSQGFPGNTIYF
size: -; V: TRBV2; CDR3: CASSDWAATDTQYF
size: -; V: TRBV5-6; CDR3: CASSLYDRVIAEAFF
size: -; V: TRBV5-6; CDR3: CASSPISGEETQYF
size: -; V: TRBV10-2; CDR3: CASSQRGQASSYEQYF
size: -; V: TRBV7-8; CDR3: CASSLAYSNQPQHF
size: -; V: TRBV5-6; CDR3: CASSFRGAFYNEQFF
size: -; V: TRBV7-6; CDR3: CASSLGLAGSQYNEQFF
size: -; V: TRBV5-4; CDR3: CASRMGQVNTEAFF
size: -; V: TRBV4-2; CDR3: CASSFSGGPTTGELFF
size: -; V: TRBV27; CDR3: CASSFLFGGEKLFF
size: -; V: TRBV19; CDR3: CASGELAGAVNEQFF
size: -; V: TRBV6-2/TRBV6-3; CDR3: CASSPGGANYGYTF
size: -; V: TRBV7-2; CDR3: CASSLSPVSSSYEQYF
size: -; V: TRBV7-8; CDR3: CASSWGSDRTPYEQYF
size: -; V: TRBV6-5; CDR3: CAAKDPALTEAFF
size: once; V: TRBV5-1; CDR3: CASSPGEGGAFF
size: few; V: TRBV10-3; CDR3: CAISESDRAGRGSPLHF
size: -; V: TRBV6-5; CDR3: CASSGYRGTVTEQFF